This TCR beta chain was profiled in a study of early stage breast cancer tumors. Germline assignment: CDR1 GTSNPN and CDR2 SVGIG (reference sequence). The length of the CDR3 is 16 residues. The V and J ends lost 0 bases and 5 bases, in that order; junction bases with no gene match: 7. General study points: In about 90% of the 16 patients, blood comparison separated tumor from normal breast.

Assay: immunoSEQ multiplex PCR; the TCRdb copy retains only in-frame clones and omits some. The sample yields roughly 30,000 clones, roughly 80% seen once. On this clone: Its cognate antigen is unknown.

The receptor was derived from a person aged 40-50 years with breast cancer. The chain couples TRBV30 to TRBJ1-4, with 9 bases that match TRBD1. The sample consisted of blood. CDR3 in DNA: TGTGCCTGGAGTGTCCCCCTGACAGGGGGGAATGAAAAACTGTTTTTT. This translates into CAWSVPLTGGNEKLFF.